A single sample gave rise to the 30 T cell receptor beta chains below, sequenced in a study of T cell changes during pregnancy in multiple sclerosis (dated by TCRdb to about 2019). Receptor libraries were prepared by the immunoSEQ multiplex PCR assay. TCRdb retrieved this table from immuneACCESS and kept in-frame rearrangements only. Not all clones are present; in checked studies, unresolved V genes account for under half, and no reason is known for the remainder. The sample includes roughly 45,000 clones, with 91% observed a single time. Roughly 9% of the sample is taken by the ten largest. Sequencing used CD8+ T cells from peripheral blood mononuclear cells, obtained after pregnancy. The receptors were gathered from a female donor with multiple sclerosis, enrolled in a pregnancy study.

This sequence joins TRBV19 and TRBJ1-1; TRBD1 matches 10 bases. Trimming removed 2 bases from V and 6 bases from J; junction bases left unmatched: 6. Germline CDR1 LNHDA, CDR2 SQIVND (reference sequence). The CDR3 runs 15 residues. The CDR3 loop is CASSIPDRGIAEAFF. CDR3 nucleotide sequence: TGTGCCAGTAGTATACCGGACAGGGGGATCGCTGAAGCTTTCTTT.

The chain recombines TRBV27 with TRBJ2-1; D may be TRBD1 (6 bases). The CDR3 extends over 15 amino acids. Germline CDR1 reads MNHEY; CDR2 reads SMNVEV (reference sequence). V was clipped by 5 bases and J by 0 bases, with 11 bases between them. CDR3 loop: CASSPDRSSYNEQFF. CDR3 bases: TGTGCCAGCAGTCCCGACAGGAGCTCCTACAATGAGCAGTTCTTC.

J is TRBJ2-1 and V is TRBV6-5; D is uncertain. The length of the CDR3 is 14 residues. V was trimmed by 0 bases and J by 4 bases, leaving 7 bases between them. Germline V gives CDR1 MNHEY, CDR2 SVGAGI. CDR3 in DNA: TGTGCCAGCAGTTACTCCCTAGGATACAATGAGCAGTTCTTC. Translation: CASSYSLGYNEQFF.

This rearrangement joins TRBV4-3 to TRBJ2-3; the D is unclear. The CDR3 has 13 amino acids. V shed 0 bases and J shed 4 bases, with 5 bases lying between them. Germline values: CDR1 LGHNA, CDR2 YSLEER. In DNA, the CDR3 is TGCGCCAGCAGCCAAGATCCAGCAGATACGCAGTATTTT. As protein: CASSQDPADTQYF.

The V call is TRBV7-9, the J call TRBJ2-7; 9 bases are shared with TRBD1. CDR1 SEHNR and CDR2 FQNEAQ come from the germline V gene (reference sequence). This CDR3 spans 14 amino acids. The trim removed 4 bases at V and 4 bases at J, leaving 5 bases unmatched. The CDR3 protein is CASSSRDRVYEQYF. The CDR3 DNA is TGTGCCAGCAGCTCCCGGGACAGGGTTTACGAGCAGTACTTC.

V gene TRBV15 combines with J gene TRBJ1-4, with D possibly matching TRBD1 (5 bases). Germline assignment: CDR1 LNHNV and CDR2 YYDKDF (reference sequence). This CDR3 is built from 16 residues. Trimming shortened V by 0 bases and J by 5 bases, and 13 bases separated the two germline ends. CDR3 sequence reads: CATSRDRQGGNEKLFF. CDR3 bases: TGTGCCACCAGCAGAGATAGGCAGGGTGGGAATGAAAAACTGTTTTTT.

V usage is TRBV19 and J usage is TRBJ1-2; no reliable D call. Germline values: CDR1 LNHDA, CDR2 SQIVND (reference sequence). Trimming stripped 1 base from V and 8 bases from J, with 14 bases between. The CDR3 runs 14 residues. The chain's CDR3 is CASSIGSRAQGYTF. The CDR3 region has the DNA TGTGCCAGTAGTATAGGTTCGAGGGCCCAGGGCTACACCTTC. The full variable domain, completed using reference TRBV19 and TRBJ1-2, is DGGITQSPKYLFRKEGQNVTLSCEQNLNHDAMYWYRQDPGQGLRLIYYSQIVNDFQKGDIAEGYSVSREKKESFPLTVTSAQKNPTAFYLCASSIGSRAQGYTFGSGTRLTVV.

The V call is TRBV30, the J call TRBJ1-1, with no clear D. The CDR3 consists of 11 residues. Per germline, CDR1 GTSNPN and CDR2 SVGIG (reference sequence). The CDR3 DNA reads TGTGCTCAGAATCGGAACACTGAAGCTTTCTTT. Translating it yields CAQNRNTEAFF.

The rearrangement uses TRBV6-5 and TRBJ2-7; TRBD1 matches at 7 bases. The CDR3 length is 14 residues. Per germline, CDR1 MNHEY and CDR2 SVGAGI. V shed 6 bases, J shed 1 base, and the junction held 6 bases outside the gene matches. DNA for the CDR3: TGTGCCAGCAGCTTTGGACAGGTATCCTACGAGCAGTACTTC. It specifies CASSFGQVSYEQYF.

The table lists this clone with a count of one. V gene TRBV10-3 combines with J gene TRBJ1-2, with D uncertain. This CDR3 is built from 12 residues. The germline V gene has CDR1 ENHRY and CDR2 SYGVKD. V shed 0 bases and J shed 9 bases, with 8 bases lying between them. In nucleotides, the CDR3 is TGTGCCATCAGTGAGTCTCTTATTCGCTACACCTTC. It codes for CAISESLIRYTF.

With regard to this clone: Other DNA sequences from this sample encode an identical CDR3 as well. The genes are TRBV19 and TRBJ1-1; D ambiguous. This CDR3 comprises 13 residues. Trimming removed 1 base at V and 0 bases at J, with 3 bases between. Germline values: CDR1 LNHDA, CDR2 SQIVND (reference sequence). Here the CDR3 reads CASSIAVNTEAFF. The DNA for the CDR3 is TGTGCCAGTAGTATAGCAGTGAACACTGAAGCTTTCTTT.

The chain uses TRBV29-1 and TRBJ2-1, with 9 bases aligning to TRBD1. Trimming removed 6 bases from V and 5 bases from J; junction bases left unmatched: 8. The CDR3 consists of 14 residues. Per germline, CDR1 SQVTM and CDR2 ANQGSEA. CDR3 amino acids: CSVRGTGLNNEQFF. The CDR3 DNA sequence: TGCAGCGTAAGAGGGACAGGGCTAAACAATGAGCAGTTCTTC.

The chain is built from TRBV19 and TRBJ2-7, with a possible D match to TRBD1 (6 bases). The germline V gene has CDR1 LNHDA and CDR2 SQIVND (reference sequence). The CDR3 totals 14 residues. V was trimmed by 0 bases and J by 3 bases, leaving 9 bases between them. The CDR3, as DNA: TGTGCCAGTAGTATAGACGGACAGTTCTACGAGCAGTACTTC. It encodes CASSIDGQFYEQYF. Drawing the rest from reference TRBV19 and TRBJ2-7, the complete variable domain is DGGITQSPKYLFRKEGQNVTLSCEQNLNHDAMYWYRQDPGQGLRLIYYSQIVNDFQKGDIAEGYSVSREKKESFPLTVTSAQKNPTAFYLCASSIDGQFYEQYFGPGTRLTVT.

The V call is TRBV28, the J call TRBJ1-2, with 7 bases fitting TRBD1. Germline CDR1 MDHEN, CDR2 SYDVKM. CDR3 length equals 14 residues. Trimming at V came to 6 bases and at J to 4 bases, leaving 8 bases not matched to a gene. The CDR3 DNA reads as TGTGCCAGCAGGGGTGGACAGGAGATCTATGGCTACACCTTC. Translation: CASRGGQEIYGYTF.

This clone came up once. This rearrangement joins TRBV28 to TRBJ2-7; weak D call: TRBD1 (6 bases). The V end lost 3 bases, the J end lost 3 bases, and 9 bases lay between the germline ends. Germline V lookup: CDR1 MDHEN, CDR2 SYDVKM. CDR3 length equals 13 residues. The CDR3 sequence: CASSFGTIYEQYF. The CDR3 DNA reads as TGTGCCAGCAGTTTTGGGACAATCTACGAGCAGTACTTC.

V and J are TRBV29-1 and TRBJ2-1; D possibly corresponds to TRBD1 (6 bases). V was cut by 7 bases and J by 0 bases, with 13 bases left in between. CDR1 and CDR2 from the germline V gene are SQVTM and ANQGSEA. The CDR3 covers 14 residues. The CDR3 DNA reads TGCAGCGCCCGACAGGCAAGCTCCTACAATGAGCAGTTCTTC. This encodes CSARQASSYNEQFF.

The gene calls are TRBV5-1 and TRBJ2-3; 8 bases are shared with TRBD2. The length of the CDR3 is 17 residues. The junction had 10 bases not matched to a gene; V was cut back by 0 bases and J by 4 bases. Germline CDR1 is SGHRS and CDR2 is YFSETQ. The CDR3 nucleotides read TGCGCCAGCAGCTTGGGACCCAGCGGGAGTGGGGCAGATACGCAGTATTTT. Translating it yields CASSLGPSGSGADTQYF.

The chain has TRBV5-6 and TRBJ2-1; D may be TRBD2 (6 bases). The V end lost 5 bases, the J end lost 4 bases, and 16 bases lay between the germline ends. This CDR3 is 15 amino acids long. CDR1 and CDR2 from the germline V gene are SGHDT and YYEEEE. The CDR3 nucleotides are TGTGCCAGCAGTCCCTGGGAGCGGGCATACAATGAGCAGTTCTTC. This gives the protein CASSPWERAYNEQFF. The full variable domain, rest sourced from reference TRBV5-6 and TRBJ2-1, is DAGVTQSPTHLIKTRGQQVTLRCSPKSGHDTVSWYQQALGQGPQFIFQYYEEEERQRGNFPDRFSGHQFPNYSSELNVNALLLGDSALYLCASSPWERAYNEQFFGPGTRLTVL.

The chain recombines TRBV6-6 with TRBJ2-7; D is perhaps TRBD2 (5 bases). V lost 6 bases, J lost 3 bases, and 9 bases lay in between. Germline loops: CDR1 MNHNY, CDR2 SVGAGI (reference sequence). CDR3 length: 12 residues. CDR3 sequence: CASSSGFYEQYF. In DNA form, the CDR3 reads TGTGCCAGCAGCTCGGGGTTCTACGAGCAGTACTTC.

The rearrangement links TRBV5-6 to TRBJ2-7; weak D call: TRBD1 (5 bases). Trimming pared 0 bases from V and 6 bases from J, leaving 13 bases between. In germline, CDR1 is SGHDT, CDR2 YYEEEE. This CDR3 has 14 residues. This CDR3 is CASSLVIRGGEQYF. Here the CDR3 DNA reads TGTGCCAGCAGCTTGGTAATTAGGGGCGGCGAGCAGTACTTC.

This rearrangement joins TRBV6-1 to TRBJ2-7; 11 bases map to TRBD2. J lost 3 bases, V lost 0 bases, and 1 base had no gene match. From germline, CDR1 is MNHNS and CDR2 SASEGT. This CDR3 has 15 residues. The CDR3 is CASSEALAGVYEQYF. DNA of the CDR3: TGTGCCAGCAGTGAAGCACTAGCGGGAGTCTACGAGCAGTACTTC.

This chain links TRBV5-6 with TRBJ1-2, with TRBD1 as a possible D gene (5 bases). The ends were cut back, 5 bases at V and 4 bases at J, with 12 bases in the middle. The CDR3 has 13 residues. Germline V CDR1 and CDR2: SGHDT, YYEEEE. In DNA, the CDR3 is TGTGCCAGCAGTTGGGGGGGTACCTATGGCTACACCTTC. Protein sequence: CASSWGGTYGYTF. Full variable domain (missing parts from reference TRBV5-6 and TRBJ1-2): DAGVTQSPTHLIKTRGQQVTLRCSPKSGHDTVSWYQQALGQGPQFIFQYYEEEERQRGNFPDRFSGHQFPNYSSELNVNALLLGDSALYLCASSWGGTYGYTFGSGTRLTVV.

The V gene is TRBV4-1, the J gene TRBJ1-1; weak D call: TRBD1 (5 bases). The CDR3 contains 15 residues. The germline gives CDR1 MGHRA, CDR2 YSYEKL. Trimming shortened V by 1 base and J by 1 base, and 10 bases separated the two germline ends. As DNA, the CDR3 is TGCGCCAGCAGCCAAGTTTATCAGGGGAACACTGAAGCTTTCTTT. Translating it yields CASSQVYQGNTEAFF.

In nucleotides, the CDR3 is TGTGCCATCAGTGAGTACATAACCTATGACAGGCATCAGCCCCAGCATTTT. It yields the protein CAISEYITYDRHQPQHF. This chain connects TRBV10-3 to TRBJ1-5; D is possibly TRBD1 (6 bases). Germline CDR1 and CDR2: ENHRY and SYGVKD. V was trimmed by 1 base and J by 5 bases, leaving 18 bases between them. The CDR3 sequence is 17 residues long.

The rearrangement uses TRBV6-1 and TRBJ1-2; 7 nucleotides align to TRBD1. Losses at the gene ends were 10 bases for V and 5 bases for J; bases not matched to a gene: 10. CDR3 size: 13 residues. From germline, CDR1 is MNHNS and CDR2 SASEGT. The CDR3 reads CAIRDSRRYGYTF. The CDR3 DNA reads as TGTGCCATCCGGGACAGCAGACGGTATGGCTACACCTTC.

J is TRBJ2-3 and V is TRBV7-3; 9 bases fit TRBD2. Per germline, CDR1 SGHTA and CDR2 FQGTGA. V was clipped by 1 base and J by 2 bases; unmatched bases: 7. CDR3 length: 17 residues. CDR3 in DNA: TGTGCCAGCAGCTTAATGGGCGGGGGGGTTCTCACAGATACGCAGTATTTT. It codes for CASSLMGGGVLTDTQYF.

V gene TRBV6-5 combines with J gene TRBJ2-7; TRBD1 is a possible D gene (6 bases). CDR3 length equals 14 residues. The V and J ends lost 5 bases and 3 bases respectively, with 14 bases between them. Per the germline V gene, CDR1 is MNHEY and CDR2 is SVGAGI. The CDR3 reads CASSPLGQNYEQYF. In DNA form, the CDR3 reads TGTGCCAGCAGTCCCCTAGGACAGAACTACGAGCAGTACTTC.

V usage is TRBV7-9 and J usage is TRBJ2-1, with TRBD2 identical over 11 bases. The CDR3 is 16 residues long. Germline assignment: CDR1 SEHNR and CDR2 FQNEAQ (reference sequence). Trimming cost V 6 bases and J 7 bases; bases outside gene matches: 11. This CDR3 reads CASSLTTSGIWNEQFF. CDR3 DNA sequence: TGTGCCAGCAGTCTAACGACTAGCGGGATATGGAATGAGCAGTTCTTC.

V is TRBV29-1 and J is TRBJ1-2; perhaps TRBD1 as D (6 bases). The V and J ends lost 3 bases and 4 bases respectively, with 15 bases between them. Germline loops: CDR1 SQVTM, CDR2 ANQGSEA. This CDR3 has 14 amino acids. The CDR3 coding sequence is TGCAGCGTTGATTTTGGACAGTTTTCCTATGGCTACACCTTC. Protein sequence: CSVDFGQFSYGYTF. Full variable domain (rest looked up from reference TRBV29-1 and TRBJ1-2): SAVISQKPSRDICQRGTSLTIQCQVDSQVTMMFWYRQQPGQSLTLIATANQGSEATYESGFVIDKFPISRPNLTFSTLTVSNMSPEDSSIYLCSVDFGQFSYGYTFGSGTRLTVV.

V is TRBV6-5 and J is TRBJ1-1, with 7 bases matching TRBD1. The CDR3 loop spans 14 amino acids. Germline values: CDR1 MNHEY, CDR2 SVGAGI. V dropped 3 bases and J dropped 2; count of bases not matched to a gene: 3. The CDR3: CASSYGTANTEAFF. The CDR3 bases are TGTGCCAGCAGTTATGGGACAGCAAACACTGAAGCTTTCTTT.